This T cell receptor beta chain was obtained from a study of blood T cells in healthy people across ages. This clonotype turned up a few times. CDR1 is SGHRS, CDR2 YFSETQ, per germline. The CDR3 loop spans 15 amino acids. V trimming: 4 bases; J trimming: 5 bases; junction bases outside the gene matches: 8. A second roughly 7 to 12 cycle PCR used barcoded and J-beta primers. TCRdb re-derived calls from the 5' RACE reads in MiXCR, one entry per CDR3 protein. The data contain 1.5 million to 2 million distinct CDR3 sequences, under 30% of them seen just once; the ten biggest clones take up over 7%. V and J are TRBV5-1 and TRBJ2-1; 8 bases map to TRBD1. This sequence was found in a young woman in good health. The specimen sequenced was blood. The CDR3 nucleotides are TGCGCCAGCAGCGTAGACAGGGGATCCCACAATGAGCAGTTCTTC. It yields the protein CASSVDRGSHNEQFF.